This T cell receptor beta chain was profiled in a study of cytomegalovirus exposure and HLA in healthy donors. Overall study results and limits: Specificity of three CMV-associated chains for CMV antigens was verified in vitro. In a later analysis, V- and J-gene trimming of beta chains associated with a DCLRE1C missense variant, replicated independently. After further analysis at a later stage, around 17,000 TCR beta sequences were associated with HLA alleles at 0.05 false discovery rate. In a later analysis, CMV-associated beta chains were mostly HLA-associated, it appeared.

A remark on this clone: Its antigen is not identified. One end of the junction fails to match germline, which may point to a read error.

Germline V gene data show CDR1 as SEHNR and CDR2 as FQNEAQ (reference sequence). CDR3 size: 15 residues. Primers: 60 Vbeta forward and 13 Jbeta reverse. The method was immunoSEQ multiplex PCR; TCRdb's version includes in-frame clones alone and lacks a portion of them. This sample yields about 110,000 clones, of which approximately 81% are seen a single time; over 2% belongs to the top ten. The receptor's source is a woman aged 30 to 39 in good health and CMV-seronegative. Specimen: PBMCs. This sequence joins TRBV7-9 and TRBJ2-3, with a tentative D call TRBD1 (6 bases). The CDR3 protein is CSSSIGTTNTDTQYF. The CDR3 nucleotides read TGTTCCAGCAGCATAGGGACAACCAATACGGATACGCAGTATTTT.